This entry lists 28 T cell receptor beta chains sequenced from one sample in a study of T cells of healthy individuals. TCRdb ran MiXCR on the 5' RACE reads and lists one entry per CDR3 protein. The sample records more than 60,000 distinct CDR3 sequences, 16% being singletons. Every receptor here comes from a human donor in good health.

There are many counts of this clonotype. The chain's CDR3 is CASGDRGHYEQYF. The CDR3 bases are TGTGCCAGCGGAGACAGGGGGCACTACGAGCAGTACTTC. The gene calls are TRBV27 and TRBJ2-7; 10 bases match TRBD1. CDR1 is MNHEY, CDR2 SMNVEV, per germline (reference sequence). The V and J ends lost 8 bases and 3 bases, in that order; junction bases with no gene match: 4. The CDR3 runs to 13 residues.

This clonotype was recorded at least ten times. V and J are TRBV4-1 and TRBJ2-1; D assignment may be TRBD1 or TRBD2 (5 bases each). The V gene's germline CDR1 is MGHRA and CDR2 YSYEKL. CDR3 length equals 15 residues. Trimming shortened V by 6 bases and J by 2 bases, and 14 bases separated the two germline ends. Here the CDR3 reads CASSPGPSPYNEQFF. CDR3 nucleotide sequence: TGCGCCAGCAGTCCGGGACCAAGCCCCTACAATGAGCAGTTCTTC.

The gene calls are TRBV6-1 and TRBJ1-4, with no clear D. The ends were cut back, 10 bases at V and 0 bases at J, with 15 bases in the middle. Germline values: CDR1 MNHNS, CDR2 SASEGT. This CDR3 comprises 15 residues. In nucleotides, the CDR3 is TGTGCCATCCGGACGTCTTATGCAACTAATGAAAAACTGTTTTTT. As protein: CAIRTSYATNEKLFF.

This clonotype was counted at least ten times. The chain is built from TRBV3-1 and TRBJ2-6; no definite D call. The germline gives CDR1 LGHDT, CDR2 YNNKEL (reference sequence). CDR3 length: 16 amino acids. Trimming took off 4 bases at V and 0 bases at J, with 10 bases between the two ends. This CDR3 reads CASSLWAFSGANVLTF. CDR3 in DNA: TGTGCCAGCAGCCTCTGGGCCTTCTCTGGGGCCAACGTCCTGACTTTC.

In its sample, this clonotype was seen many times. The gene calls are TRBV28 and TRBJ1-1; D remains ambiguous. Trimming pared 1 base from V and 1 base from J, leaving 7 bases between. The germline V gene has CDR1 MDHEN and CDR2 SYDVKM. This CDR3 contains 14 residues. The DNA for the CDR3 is TGTGCCAGCAGTTTATTCACGGGGAACACTGAAGCTTTCTTT. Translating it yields CASSLFTGNTEAFF.

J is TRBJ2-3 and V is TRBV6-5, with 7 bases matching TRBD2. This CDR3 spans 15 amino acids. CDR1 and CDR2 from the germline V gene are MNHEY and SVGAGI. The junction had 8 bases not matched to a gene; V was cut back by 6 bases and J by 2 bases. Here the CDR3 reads CASSRLASDTDTQYF. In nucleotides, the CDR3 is TGTGCCAGCAGCCGACTAGCTAGCGACACAGATACGCAGTATTTT.

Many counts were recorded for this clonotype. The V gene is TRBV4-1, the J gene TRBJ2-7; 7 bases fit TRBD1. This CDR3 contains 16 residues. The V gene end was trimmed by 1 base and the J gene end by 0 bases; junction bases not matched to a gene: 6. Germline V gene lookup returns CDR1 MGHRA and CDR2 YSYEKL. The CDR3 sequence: CASSQAGQRSSYEQYF. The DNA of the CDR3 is TGCGCCAGCAGCCAAGCGGGACAGAGAAGCTCCTACGAGCAGTACTTC.

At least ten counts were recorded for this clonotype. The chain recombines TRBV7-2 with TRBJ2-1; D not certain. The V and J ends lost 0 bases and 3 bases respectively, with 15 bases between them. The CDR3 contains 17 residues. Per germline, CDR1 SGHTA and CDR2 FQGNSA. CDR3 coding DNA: TGTGCCAGCAGCTTAGCGGGCGGAAGCCTCAACTACAATGAGCAGTTCTTC. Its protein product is CASSLAGGSLNYNEQFF.

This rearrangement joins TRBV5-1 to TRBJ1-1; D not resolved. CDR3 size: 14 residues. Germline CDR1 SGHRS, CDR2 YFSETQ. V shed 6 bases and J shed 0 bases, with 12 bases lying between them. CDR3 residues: CASILGGLNTEAFF. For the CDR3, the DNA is TGCGCCAGCATCCTCGGCGGGTTGAACACTGAAGCTTTCTTT.

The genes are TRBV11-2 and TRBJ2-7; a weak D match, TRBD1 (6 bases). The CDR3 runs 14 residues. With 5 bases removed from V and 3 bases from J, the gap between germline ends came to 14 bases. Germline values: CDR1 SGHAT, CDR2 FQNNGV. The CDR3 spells CASSQGTIGYEQYF. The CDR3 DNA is TGTGCCAGCAGCCAAGGGACAATCGGCTACGAGCAGTACTTC.

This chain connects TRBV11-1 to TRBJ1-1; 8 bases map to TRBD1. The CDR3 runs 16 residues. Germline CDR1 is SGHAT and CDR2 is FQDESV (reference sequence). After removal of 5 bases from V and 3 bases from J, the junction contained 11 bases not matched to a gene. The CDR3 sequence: CASSPGDRTQDTEAFF. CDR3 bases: TGTGCCAGCAGCCCTGGGGACAGGACCCAGGACACTGAAGCTTTCTTT.

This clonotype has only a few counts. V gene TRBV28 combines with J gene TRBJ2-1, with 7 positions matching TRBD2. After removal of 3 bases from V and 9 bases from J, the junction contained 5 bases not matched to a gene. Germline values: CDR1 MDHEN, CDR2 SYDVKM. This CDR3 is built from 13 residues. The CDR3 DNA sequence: TGTGCCAGCAGTTTTGGGGGGGAGGGTGAGCAGTTCTTC. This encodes CASSFGGEGEQFF.

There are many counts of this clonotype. The CDR3 sequence: CASSQMGLAGRETQYF. The CDR3 DNA is TGCGCCAGCAGCCAAATGGGACTAGCGGGGCGGGAGACCCAGTACTTC. The chain combines TRBV4-1 with TRBJ2-5; 13 bases agree with TRBD2. With V trimmed by 2 bases and J by 5 bases, 5 bases remained unmatched. The CDR3 length is 16 residues. Germline V gene data show CDR1 as MGHRA and CDR2 as YSYEKL.

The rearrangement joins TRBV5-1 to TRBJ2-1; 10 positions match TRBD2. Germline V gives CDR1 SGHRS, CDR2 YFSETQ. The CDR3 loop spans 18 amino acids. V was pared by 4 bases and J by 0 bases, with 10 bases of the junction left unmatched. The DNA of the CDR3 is TGCGCCAGCAGCCCCGAAGGACTAGCGGTAAGCTCCTACAATGAGCAGTTCTTC. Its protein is CASSPEGLAVSSYNEQFF.

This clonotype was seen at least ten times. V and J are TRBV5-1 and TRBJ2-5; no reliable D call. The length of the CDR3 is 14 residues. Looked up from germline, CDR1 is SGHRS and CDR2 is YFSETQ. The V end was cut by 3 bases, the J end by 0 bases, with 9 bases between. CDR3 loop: CASSSGEYQETQYF. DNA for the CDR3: TGCGCCAGCAGCTCTGGCGAGTACCAAGAGACCCAGTACTTC.

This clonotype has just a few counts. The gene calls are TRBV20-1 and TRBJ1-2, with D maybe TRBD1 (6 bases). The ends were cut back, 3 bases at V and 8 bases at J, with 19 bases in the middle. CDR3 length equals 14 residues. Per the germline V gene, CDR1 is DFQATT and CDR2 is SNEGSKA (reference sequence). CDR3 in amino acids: CSASDRGATAGYTF. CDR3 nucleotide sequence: TGCAGTGCTAGTGATAGGGGGGCGACGGCAGGCTACACCTTC.

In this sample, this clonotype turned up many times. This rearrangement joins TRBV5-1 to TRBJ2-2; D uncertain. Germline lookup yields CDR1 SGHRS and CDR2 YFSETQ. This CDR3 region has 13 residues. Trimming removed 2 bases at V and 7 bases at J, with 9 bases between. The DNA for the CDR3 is TGCGCCAGCAGCTTTCCCGAAGTCGGGGAGCTGTTTTTT. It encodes CASSFPEVGELFF.

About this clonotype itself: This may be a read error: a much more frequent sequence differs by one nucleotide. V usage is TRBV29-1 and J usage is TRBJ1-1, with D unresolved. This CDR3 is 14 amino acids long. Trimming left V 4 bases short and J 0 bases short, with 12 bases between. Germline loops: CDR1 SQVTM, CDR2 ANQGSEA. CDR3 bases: TGCAGCGTTGCTAGCAGACTGGTGAACACTGAAGCTTTCTTT. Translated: CSVASRLVNTEAFF.

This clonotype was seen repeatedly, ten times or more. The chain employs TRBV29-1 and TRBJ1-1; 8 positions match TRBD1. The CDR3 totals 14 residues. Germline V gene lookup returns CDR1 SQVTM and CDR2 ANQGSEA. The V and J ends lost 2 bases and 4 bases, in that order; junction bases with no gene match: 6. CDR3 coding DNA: TGCAGCGTTGAATCTCGGCAGGGGGCCACTGAAGCTTTCTTT. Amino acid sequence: CSVESRQGATEAFF. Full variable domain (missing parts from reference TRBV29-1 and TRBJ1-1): SAVISQKPSRDICQRGTSLTIQCQVDSQVTMMFWYRQQPGQSLTLIATANQGSEATYESGFVIDKFPISRPNLTFSTLTVSNMSPEDSSIYLCSVESRQGATEAFFGQGTRLTVV.

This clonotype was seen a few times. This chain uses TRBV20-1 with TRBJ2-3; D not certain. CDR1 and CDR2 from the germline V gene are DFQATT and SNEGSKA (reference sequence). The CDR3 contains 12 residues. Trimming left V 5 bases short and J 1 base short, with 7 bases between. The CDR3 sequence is CSAPARTDTQYF. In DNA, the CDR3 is TGCAGTGCTCCGGCCCGCACAGATACGCAGTATTTT.

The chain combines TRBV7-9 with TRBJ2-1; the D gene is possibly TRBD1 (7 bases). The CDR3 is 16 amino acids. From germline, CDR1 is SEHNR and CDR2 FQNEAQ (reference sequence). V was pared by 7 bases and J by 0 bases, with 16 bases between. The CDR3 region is CASKEGAFSSYNEQFF. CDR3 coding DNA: TGTGCCAGCAAGGAGGGGGCGTTTAGCTCCTACAATGAGCAGTTCTTC.

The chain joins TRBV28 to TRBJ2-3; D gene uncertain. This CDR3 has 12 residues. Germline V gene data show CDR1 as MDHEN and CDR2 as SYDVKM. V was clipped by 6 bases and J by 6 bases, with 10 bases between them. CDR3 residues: CASSSPRDTQYF. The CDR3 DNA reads TGTGCCAGCAGCTCCCCGAGGGATACGCAGTATTTT.

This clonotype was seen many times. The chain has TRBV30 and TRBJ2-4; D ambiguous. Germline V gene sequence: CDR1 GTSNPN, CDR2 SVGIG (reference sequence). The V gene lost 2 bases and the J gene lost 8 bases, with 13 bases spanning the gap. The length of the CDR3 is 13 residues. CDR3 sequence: CAWSPSGADIQYF. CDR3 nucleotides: TGTGCCTGGAGTCCAAGTGGTGCGGACATTCAGTACTTC.

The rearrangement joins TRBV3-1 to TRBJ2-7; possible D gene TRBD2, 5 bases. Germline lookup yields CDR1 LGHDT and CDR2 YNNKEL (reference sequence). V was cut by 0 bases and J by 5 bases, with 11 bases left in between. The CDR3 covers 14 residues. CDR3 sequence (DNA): TGTGCCAGCAGCCAAGAAGAGACGGGGAACGAGCAGTACTTC. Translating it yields CASSQEETGNEQYF.

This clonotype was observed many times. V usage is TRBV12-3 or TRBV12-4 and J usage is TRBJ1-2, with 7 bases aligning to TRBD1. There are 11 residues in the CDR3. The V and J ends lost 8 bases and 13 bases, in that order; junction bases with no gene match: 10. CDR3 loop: CASCRTGVCTF. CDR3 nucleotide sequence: TGTGCCAGCTGTAGGACAGGAGTCTGCACCTTC.

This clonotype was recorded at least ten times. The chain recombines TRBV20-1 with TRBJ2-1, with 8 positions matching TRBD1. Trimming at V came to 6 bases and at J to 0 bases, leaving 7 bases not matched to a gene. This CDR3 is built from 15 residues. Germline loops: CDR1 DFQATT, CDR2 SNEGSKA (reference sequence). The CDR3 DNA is TGCAGTGCCGCTGGACAGGGTGGCTCCTACAATGAGCAGTTCTTC. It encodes CSAAGQGGSYNEQFF.

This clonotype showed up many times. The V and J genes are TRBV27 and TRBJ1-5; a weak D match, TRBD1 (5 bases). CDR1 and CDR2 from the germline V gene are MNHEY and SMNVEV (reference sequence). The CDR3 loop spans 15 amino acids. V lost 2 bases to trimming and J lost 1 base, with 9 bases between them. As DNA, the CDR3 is TGTGCCAGCAGTTTAAAACGGGACAGCAATCAGCCCCAGCATTTT. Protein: CASSLKRDSNQPQHF.

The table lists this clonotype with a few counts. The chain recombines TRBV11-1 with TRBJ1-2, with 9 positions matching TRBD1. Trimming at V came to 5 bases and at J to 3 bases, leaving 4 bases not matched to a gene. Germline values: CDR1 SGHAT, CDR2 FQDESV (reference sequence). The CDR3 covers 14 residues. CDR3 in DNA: TGTGCCAGCAGCCTGGACAGGGGCGACTATGGCTACACCTTC. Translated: CASSLDRGDYGYTF.